This TCR beta chain stems from a study of CD8+CD57+ T cells in acquired aplastic anemia (dated by TCRdb to the late 2010s). Turning to the overall study: DNA extracted from sorted CD4+ and CD8+ cells had a mean of approximately 3 ug, with a range of about 0.18 to 27.4 ug. CD8+CD57+ expansion was defined as a frequency above the mean frequency observed in healthy subjects.

As for this clonotype: The antigen this receptor binds is unknown. Within one base of it there is no much larger clone, and no base qualities were kept.

The germline V gene provides CDR1 WSHSY and CDR2 SAAADI. Cut back by 4 bases and 10 bases, the V and J ends lie 14 bases apart. Reading from cysteine to phenylalanine, the CDR3 counts 14 amino acids. Only the CDR3 DNA is retained, 42 bases long and in frame from the first base. The patients picked for sequencing were ones in whom flow cytometry had shown an expansion of CD8+CD57+ cells. Severe acquired aplastic anemia was diagnosed in all patients according to International Study of Aplastic Anemia and Agranulocytosis and Camitta criteria. No patient had received any therapy when blood was sampled. In the study, sorted CD4+ and CD8+ blood T cells from patients with severe aplastic anemia and from healthy subjects underwent deep sequencing of TCR repertoires. In the USA, patient enrollment took place under clinicaltrials.gov protocols 00001620, 01623167, 00001397, 00071045, 00081523 and 00961064. Ficoll-Paque density gradient centrifugation was used to isolate peripheral blood mononuclear cells. CD4+ and CD8+ T cells were sorted by FACS or magnetic beads before DNA extraction.

Results the study describes overall, beyond this receptor: No significant difference in CD8+ Simpson's diversity was found between patients and healthy controls (P=0.060). Although 25 to 30 CD8+ CDR3 sequences were shared by patients and controls, these sequences appeared highly expressed in patients and within the immunodominant clones of patients.

TCR beta VDJ combination and CDR3 sequence profiling used genomic DNA as the template. An Illumina HiSeq 2000 was used for TCR repertoire sequencing. In the paper's pipeline: TRBV/TRBJ rearrangement plots, CDR3 size and DJ length profiles, and Simpson's diversity index were used to assess repertoires. Whichever DNA sequence was most abundant in the deep sequencing data was defined as the immunodominant clone. CDR3 amino acid sequences were checked for sharing across subjects and were also compared against the VDJdb database and published repertoires. Clones were called with MiXCR by TCRdb after fastp trimmed the public reads at Q25, and only in-frame beta chains were retained. Here each entry gathers all rows of one CDR3 protein and keeps the most common genes and DNA. In this record, the V and J calls reflect TCRdb's handling and not the investigators' own analysis. The sample table contains some 140,000 distinct CDR3 sequences; only one count was recorded for about 52% of them. Together, the top ten hold approximately 12% of the sample.

Sequencing was done on a sample of sorted CD4+, CD8+, or CD8+CD57+ T cells (not recorded which) from PBMCs. This receptor chain uses TRBV10-2 and TRBJ1-6, with an unclear D gene assignment. The TCR originated in a human donor with aplastic anemia. The CDR3 region reads CASSGSAGRSPLHF. The DNA reads as follows: TGCGCCAGCAGTGGGTCGGCGGGGAGATCACCCCTCCACTTT.